Each of the 26 T cell receptor beta chains below was sequenced from the same sample in a study of shared clonotypes between healthy human individuals. Sequenced by immunoSEQ multiplex PCR; TCRdb stores in-frame clones only, minus some. The table records 950,000 to 1,200,000 clones, 60% to 80% of them present only once. Sequencing was carried out using memory CD4+ T cells from PBMCs. Subset defined: CD45RA-negative fraction. The receptor set was obtained from a man between 18 and 35 years old in good health. Some clones in this sample may be carry-over from other donors' samples.

CDR3 protein: CASSPGQFNEKLFF. CDR3 sequence (DNA): TGTGCCAGCAGCCCTGGACAGTTTAATGAAAAACTGTTTTTT. The rearrangement uses TRBV28 and TRBJ1-4; D perhaps matches TRBD1 (6 bases). The V end lost 6 bases, the J end lost 4 bases, and 12 bases lay between the germline ends. Germline V lookup: CDR1 MDHEN, CDR2 SYDVKM. The CDR3 extends over 14 amino acids.

CDR3 sequence: CASSLSSQGAHEQFF. Written as DNA, the CDR3 is TGTGCCAGCAGCTTATCTTCACAGGGAGCCCATGAGCAGTTCTTC. The V gene is TRBV7-9, the J gene TRBJ2-1; D is perhaps TRBD1 (6 bases). Germline V gene sequence: CDR1 SEHNR, CDR2 FQNEAQ (reference sequence). This CDR3 spans 15 amino acids. V was clipped by 2 bases and J by 8 bases, with 16 bases between them.

This clone was counted once. V is TRBV5-4 and J is TRBJ2-5; TRBD2 matches 13 bases. Germline V gives CDR1 SGHNT, CDR2 YYREEE (reference sequence). The CDR3 length is 16 residues. The ends lost 6 bases at V and 2 bases at J; junction bases unmatched: 7. CDR3 DNA: TGTGCCAGCACCGTGGGGGGACTAGCGGGACAAGAGACCCAGTACTTC. Residues: CASTVGGLAGQETQYF.

The CDR3 loop reads CASSPGVLAGGEETQYF. CDR3 nucleotide sequence: TGCGCCAGCAGTCCGGGGGTGCTAGCGGGAGGGGAAGAGACCCAGTACTTC. The genes are TRBV4-3 and TRBJ2-5; 12 bases agree with TRBD2. V trimming: 6 bases; J trimming: 3 bases; junction bases outside the gene matches: 11. The CDR3 has 17 residues. CDR1 and CDR2 from the germline V gene are LGHNA and YSLEER.

The chain couples TRBV27 to TRBJ2-7; D gene unclear. The CDR3 is 13 amino acids. Trimming pared 2 bases from V and 2 bases from J, leaving 7 bases between. CDR1 and CDR2 from the germline V gene are MNHEY and SMNVEV (reference sequence). CDR3 sequence: CASSLKPTYEQYF. In nucleotides, the CDR3 is TGTGCCAGCAGTTTAAAGCCCACCTACGAGCAGTACTTC.

CDR3 protein: CASSFLAPFEQYF. The CDR3 nucleotides read TGTGCCAGCAGTTTTCTAGCACCCTTCGAGCAGTACTTC. The chain links TRBV27 to TRBJ2-7, with D perhaps TRBD2 (5 bases). CDR1 is MNHEY, CDR2 SMNVEV, per germline (reference sequence). Trimming left V 3 bases short and J 6 bases short, with 12 bases between. This CDR3 comprises 13 residues.

J is TRBJ1-1 and V is TRBV7-6, with a tentative D call TRBD1 (5 bases). V lost 6 bases and J 0 bases, leaving 17 bases between the germline ends. The CDR3 spans 16 residues. Germline V gives CDR1 SGHVS, CDR2 FNYEAQ. For the CDR3, the DNA is TGTGCCAGCAGGGCTTTTATCGGGACGGTGAACACTGAAGCTTTCTTT. It encodes CASRAFIGTVNTEAFF. The entire variable domain, with the rest obtained from reference TRBV7-6 and TRBJ1-1, is as follows: GAGVSQSPRYKVTKRGQDVALRCDPISGHVSLYWYRQALGQGPEFLTYFNYEAQQDKSGLPNDRFSAERPEGSISTLTIQRTEQRDSAMYRCASRAFIGTVNTEAFFGQGTRLTVV.

This chain uses TRBV2 with TRBJ1-1, with 8 bases matching TRBD1. The CDR3 loop spans 14 amino acids. Germline V gene sequence: CDR1 SNHLY, CDR2 FYNNEI. The J segment lost 4 bases and the V segment lost 7 bases, leaving 8 bases of the junction unmatched. The CDR3 DNA reads as TGTGCCAGCAACCCTAACAGGGGGTTCACTGAAGCTTTCTTT. Its protein product is CASNPNRGFTEAFF.

This chain uses TRBV28 with TRBJ2-6; no reliable D call. V was pared by 3 bases and J by 0 bases, with 15 bases between. This CDR3 has 18 residues. Germline values: CDR1 MDHEN, CDR2 SYDVKM. The CDR3 loop is CASSLWQIAHSGANVLTF. The CDR3 DNA is TGTGCCAGCAGTTTGTGGCAGATAGCCCACTCTGGGGCCAACGTCCTGACTTTC.

Remarks on this clone: Within the sample, other DNA sequences also encode this same CDR3. J is TRBJ2-3 and V is TRBV5-1; no clear D. This CDR3 comprises 13 residues. Trimming took 3 bases from V and 2 from J, leaving 7 bases between them. The germline V gene encodes CDR1 SGHRS and CDR2 YFSETQ. This CDR3 reads CASSSLPTDTQYF. The CDR3 DNA is TGCGCCAGCAGCTCGCTACCCACAGATACGCAGTATTTT.

CDR3 sequence: CASSLDGRDLAKNIQYF. In DNA form, the CDR3 reads TGTGCCAGCAGCTTAGATGGTAGGGATCTAGCCAAAAACATTCAGTACTTC. The rearrangement joins TRBV11-3 to TRBJ2-4; D gene uncertain. V shed 0 bases and J shed 0 bases, with 12 bases lying between them. CDR3 length equals 17 residues. Looked up from germline, CDR1 is SGHNT and CDR2 is YENEEA. The whole variable domain, filled in from reference TRBV11-3 and TRBJ2-4, reads EAGVVQSPRYKIIEKKQPVAFWCNPISGHNTLYWYLQNLGQGPELLIRYENEEAVDDSQLPKDRFSAERLKGVDSTLKIQPAELGDSAVYLCASSLDGRDLAKNIQYFGAGTRLSVL.

In this sample, this clone turned up once. V is TRBV5-6 and J is TRBJ2-1; D is undetermined. Germline CDR1 and CDR2: SGHDT and YYEEEE. CDR3 length: 12 residues. The ends were cut back, 4 bases at V and 13 bases at J, with 15 bases in the middle. This CDR3 reads CASSIGSAGQFF. The CDR3 DNA reads TGTGCCAGCAGCATTGGGTCGGCCGGCCAGTTCTTC.

The chain has TRBV6-6 and TRBJ1-3; D ambiguous. CDR1 MNHNY and CDR2 SVGAGI come from the germline V gene (reference sequence). Trimming cost V 0 bases and J 0 bases, with 9 bases left between them. This CDR3 has 16 amino acids. The chain's CDR3 is CASSYSGLYSGNTIYF. The DNA of the CDR3 is TGTGCCAGCAGTTACTCGGGTCTGTACTCTGGAAACACCATATATTTT.

V is TRBV28 and J is TRBJ2-3, with a weak D call TRBD2 (6 bases). Germline V CDR1 and CDR2: MDHEN, SYDVKM. The V end lost 2 bases, the J end lost 7 bases, and 10 bases lay between the germline ends. The CDR3 consists of 13 residues. CDR3 sequence (DNA): TGTGCCAGCAGTTTAGGTGGAGGGTATACGCAGTATTTT. Amino acid sequence: CASSLGGGYTQYF.

CDR3 DNA: TGCGCCAGCAGCTTTACCGGACTAGCGGGAGGGGGGACCGGGGAGCTGTTTTTT. Translated, it gives CASSFTGLAGGGTGELFF. The rearrangement links TRBV5-1 to TRBJ2-2, with TRBD2 matching 15 bases. The CDR3 spans 18 residues. In germline, CDR1 is SGHRS, CDR2 YFSETQ. J gave up 5 bases and V 2 bases, and 7 bases lay outside the gene matches.

The chain employs TRBV18 and TRBJ1-4; the match to TRBD1 covers 10 bases. V lost 1 base and J lost 2; bases outside the gene matches: 10. The V gene's germline CDR1 is KGHSH and CDR2 LQKENI. The CDR3 is 19 residues long. For the CDR3, the DNA is TGTGCCAGCTCACCACTCTCGGGGACAGGGGACGACACTAATGAAAAACTGTTTTTT. Residues: CASSPLSGTGDDTNEKLFF.

This clone was seen many times. The sample holds other DNA sequences that translate to the same CDR3. The J gene is TRBJ1-2, the V gene TRBV14; 7 bases align to TRBD1. The CDR3 covers 12 residues. After removal of 4 bases from V and 5 bases from J, the junction contained 1 base not matched to a gene. Germline CDR1 and CDR2: SGHDN and FVKESK. The CDR3 bases are TGTGCCAGCAGCCGACAGGGTTATGGCTACACCTTC. This translates into CASSRQGYGYTF.

The chain joins TRBV10-3 to TRBJ2-7, with 9 bases aligning to TRBD1. There are 14 residues in the CDR3. The V and J ends lost 7 bases and 1 base, in that order; junction bases with no gene match: 5. The germline gives CDR1 ENHRY, CDR2 SYGVKD. CDR3 region: CAITETGGSYEQYF. The DNA of the CDR3 is TGTGCCATCACCGAGACAGGGGGGTCCTACGAGCAGTACTTC.

The V call is TRBV18, the J call TRBJ2-3, with D possibly being TRBD1 (5 bases). From germline, CDR1 is KGHSH and CDR2 LQKENI. V dropped 10 bases and J dropped 0 bases, with 11 bases sitting between them. The CDR3 length is 13 residues. The CDR3 nucleotides are TGTGCCACCATTCAGGGAAGCACAGATACGCAGTATTTT. Its protein product is CATIQGSTDTQYF.

The chain has TRBV5-1 and TRBJ2-1; 13 positions match TRBD2. CDR3 length: 15 residues. CDR1 is SGHRS, CDR2 YFSETQ, per germline. Germline trimming cut 5 bases from V and 5 bases from J; bases unmatched to any gene: 4. CDR3 residues: CASSRLAGGNNEQFF. CDR3 nucleotides: TGCGCCAGCAGTCGACTAGCGGGAGGTAACAATGAGCAGTTCTTC.

The gene calls are TRBV30 and TRBJ2-3; possible D gene TRBD1, 6 bases. Trimming took 4 bases from V and 0 from J, leaving 8 bases between them. CDR3 length: 13 amino acids. CDR1 is GTSNPN and CDR2 is SVGIG in the germline V gene (reference sequence). The CDR3 nucleotides read TGTGCCTGGACCAGGGGAAGCACAGATACGCAGTATTTT. This encodes CAWTRGSTDTQYF.

About this clone: Other DNA variants within this sample encode the same CDR3. The V and J genes are TRBV28 and TRBJ2-7; D is ambiguous. This CDR3 contains 14 residues. V lost 4 bases, J lost 2 bases, and 12 bases lay in between. Germline V lookup: CDR1 MDHEN, CDR2 SYDVKM. The CDR3 DNA sequence: TGTGCCAGCAGTTCCCCGGCGGCCCCCTACGAGCAGTACTTC. Its translation is CASSSPAAPYEQYF.

V usage is TRBV7-9 and J usage is TRBJ2-7, with a tentative D call TRBD2 (5 bases). The CDR3 is 16 amino acids. Germline V gives CDR1 SEHNR, CDR2 FQNEAQ (reference sequence). V lost 2 bases to trimming and J lost 2 bases, with 16 bases between them. CDR3 DNA sequence: TGTGCCAGCAGCTTACGCAGGACTTCTACCGCCTACGAGCAGTACTTC. This codes for CASSLRRTSTAYEQYF.

The rearrangement uses TRBV18 and TRBJ2-3, with D tentatively TRBD2 (6 bases). Germline V gives CDR1 KGHSH, CDR2 LQKENI. Trimming removed 9 bases from V and 2 bases from J, with 15 bases in between. The CDR3 has 14 amino acids. CDR3 sequence: CASSDYGATDTQYF. The CDR3, as DNA: TGTGCCAGTTCGGACTATGGGGCCACAGATACGCAGTATTTT.

The rearrangement uses TRBV10-3 and TRBJ2-4, with 7 bases identical to TRBD1. The junction had 6 bases not matched to a gene; V was cut back by 10 bases and J by 0 bases. The germline V gene has CDR1 ENHRY and CDR2 SYGVKD. The CDR3 covers 14 residues. CDR3 protein: CATRDSGAKNIQYF. The CDR3, as DNA: TGTGCCACCCGGGACAGCGGAGCCAAAAACATTCAGTACTTC.

The chain uses TRBV11-2 and TRBJ2-7; D is undetermined. CDR1 SGHAT and CDR2 FQNNGV come from the germline V gene. The CDR3 covers 13 residues. The germline V and J ends were trimmed by 5 bases and 3 bases, with 11 bases remaining between them. The CDR3 sequence: CASSQPVDYEQYF. The CDR3, as DNA: TGTGCCAGCAGCCAACCGGTGGACTACGAGCAGTACTTC.